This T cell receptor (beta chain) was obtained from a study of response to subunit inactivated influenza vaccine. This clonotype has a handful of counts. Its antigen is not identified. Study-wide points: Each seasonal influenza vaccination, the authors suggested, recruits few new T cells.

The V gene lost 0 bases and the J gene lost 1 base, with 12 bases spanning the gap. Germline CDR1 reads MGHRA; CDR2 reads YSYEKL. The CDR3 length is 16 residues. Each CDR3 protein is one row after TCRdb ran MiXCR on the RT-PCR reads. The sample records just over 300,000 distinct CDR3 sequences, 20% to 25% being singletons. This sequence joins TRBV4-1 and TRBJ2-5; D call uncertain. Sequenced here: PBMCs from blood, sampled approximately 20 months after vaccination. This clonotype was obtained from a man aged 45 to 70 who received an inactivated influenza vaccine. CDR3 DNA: TGCGCCAGCAGCCAAGATTATATTGGTATCCAAGAGACCCAGTACTTC. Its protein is CASSQDYIGIQETQYF.